This T cell receptor (beta chain) was documented in a study of T cells in Graves' hyperthyroidism and ophthalmopathy. The V end was cut by 3 bases, the J end by 3 bases, with 14 bases between. The CDR3 covers 15 residues. CDR1 is SEHNR, CDR2 FQNEAQ, per germline (reference sequence). Study-wide findings and caveats: In blood, most of the thyroid clonotypes expanded above 0.001 were also present. Ophthalmopathy prediction by the model preceded onset by a median about 6.3 months.

Amplification targeted TCR beta CDR3 regions from RNA transcripts. TCR CDR3 underwent first-round RT-PCR with the HTBI primer set. TCRdb recomputed calls from the multiplex PCR reads with MiXCR, one row per CDR3 protein. This sample has some 510,000 distinct CDR3 sequences, with about 45% found just once. No ophthalmopathy progression within 18 months constituted stable Graves' hyperthyroidism. Uncontrolled infection, other autoimmune disease, pregnancy and lactation each barred patients from inclusion. Comments on this clonotype: Antigen unknown.

This sequence originates from a woman aged 18-29 years with Graves' hyperthyroidism. Sequencing was carried out using peripheral blood or thyroid tissue (not recorded which). The rearrangement links TRBV7-9 to TRBJ1-1; D unclear. The CDR3 loop is CASSFYWRWDTEAFF. The CDR3 DNA is TGTGCCAGCAGCTTCTATTGGAGGTGGGACACTGAAGCTTTCTTT.